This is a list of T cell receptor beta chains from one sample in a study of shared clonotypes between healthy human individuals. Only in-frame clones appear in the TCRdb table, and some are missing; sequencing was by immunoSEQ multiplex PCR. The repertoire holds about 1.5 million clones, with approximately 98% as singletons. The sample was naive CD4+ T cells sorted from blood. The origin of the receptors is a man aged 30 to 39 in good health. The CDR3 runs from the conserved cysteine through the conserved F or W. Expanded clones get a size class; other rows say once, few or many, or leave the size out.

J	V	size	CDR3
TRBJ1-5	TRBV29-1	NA	CSVSGDNQPQHF
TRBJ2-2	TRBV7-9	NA	CASSYSSGANTGELFF
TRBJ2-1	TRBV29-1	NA	CSVEGEGSSYNEQFF
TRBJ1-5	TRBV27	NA	CASSSRQGGQPQHF
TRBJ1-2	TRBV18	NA	CASSPYGRALSGYTF
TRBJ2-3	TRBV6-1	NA	CASSPLAANTDTQYF
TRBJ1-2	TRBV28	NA	CASRPRDRDYGYTF
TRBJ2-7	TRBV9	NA	CASSVYRQGYEQYF
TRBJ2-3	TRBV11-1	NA	CASSTWDRPDTQYF
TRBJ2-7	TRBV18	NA	CASSPPNQGGTYEQYF
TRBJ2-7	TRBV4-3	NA	CASSQRTGLAGSEQYF
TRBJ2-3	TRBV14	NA	CASSHGADTQYF
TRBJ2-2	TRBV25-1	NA	CASSATSGRYTGELFF
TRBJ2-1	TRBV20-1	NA	CSASRGEQFF
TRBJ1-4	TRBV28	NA	CASSSPGRPEKLFF
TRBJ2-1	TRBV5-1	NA	CASSEGAGPHNEQFF
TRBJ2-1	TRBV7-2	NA	CASSSGRSMKQFF
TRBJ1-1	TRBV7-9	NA	CASSLPIGANTEAFF
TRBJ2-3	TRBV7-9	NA	CASSRGLRDTQYF
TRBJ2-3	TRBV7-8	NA	CASSLSGGIVDTQYF
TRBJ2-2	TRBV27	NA	CASSLAGWYENTGELFF
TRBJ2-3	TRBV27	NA	CASQQSGREADTQYF
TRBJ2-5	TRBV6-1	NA	CASRGLGGQQETQYF
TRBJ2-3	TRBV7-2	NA	CASSLSTDTQYF
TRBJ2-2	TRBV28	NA	CASSPLTAAGEAGELFF
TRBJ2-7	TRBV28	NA	CASSLKYEQYF
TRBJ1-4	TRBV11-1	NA	CASSPRHSTNEKLFF
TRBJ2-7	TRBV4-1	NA	CASSPDSRLIEQYF
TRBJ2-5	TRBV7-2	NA	CASSLAGRGGETQYF
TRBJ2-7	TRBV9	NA	CASSVGHRASSYEQYF
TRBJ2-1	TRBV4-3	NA	CASSQDRGNSYNEQFF
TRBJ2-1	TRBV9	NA	CASSVVSGGGHNEQFF
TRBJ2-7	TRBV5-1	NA	CASSLVEAGGVYEQYF
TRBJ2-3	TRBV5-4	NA	CASSRAGGLAGDTQYF
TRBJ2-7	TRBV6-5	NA	CASSRLAGASYEQYF
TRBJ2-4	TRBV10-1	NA	CASSRGRDRLTTLAKNIQYF
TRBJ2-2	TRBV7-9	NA	CASSLVDSPATGELFF
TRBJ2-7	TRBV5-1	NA	CASSSLVQGADEQYF
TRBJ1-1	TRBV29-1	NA	CSVETGMNTEAFF
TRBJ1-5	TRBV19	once	CASSMTWDQPQHF
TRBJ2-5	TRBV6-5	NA	CASQYFGPGETQYF
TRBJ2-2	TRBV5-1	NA	CASSQQGWTGELFF
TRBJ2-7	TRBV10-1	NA	CASSESGQGYEQYF
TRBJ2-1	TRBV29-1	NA	CSVELRLGTGVNNEQFF
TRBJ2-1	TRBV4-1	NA	CASSQITGLPTYNEQFF
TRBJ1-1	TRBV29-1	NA	CSAGLRDSMNTEAFF
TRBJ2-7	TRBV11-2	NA	CASSKGLADHYEQYF
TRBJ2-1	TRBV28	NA	CASRLAGDNEQFF
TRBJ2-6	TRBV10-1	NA	CASSGGRGLGGANVLTF
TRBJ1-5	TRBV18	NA	CASSPDRVQPQHF
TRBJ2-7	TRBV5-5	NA	CASSFFGGQEGEQYF
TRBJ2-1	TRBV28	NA	CASSFAGRVNEQFF
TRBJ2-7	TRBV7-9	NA	CASTGQRERYEQYF
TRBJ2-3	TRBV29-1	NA	CSLGGAGADTQYF
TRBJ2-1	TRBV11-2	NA	CASSPGTSGEQFF
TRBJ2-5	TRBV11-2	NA	CASSSTVQETQYF
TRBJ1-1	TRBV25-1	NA	CASSYSLAGNTEAFF
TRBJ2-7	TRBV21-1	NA	CASSIYPGQNHEQYF
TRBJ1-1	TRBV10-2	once	CASSDAGNTEAFF
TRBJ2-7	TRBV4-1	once	CASSQVLRDRANLAYEQYF